The 32 T cell receptor beta chains below come from one sample, sequenced in a study of cytomegalovirus exposure and HLA in healthy donors (dated by TCRdb to about 2017). Receptor amplification or capture employed the immunoSEQ multiplex PCR assay. For the multiplex PCR, a mixture combining 60 forward primers for TCR Vbeta segments and 13 reverse primers for TCR Jbeta segments was used. In TCRdb, the immuneACCESS table is reduced to in-frame sequences with V and J assigned. These tables do not hold every clone; where another copy was compared, an unresolved V gene accounts for under half, and the others remain unexplained. For this sample the table gives roughly 100,000 clones, of which just over 70% were detected only once. Jointly, the top ten make up roughly 0.79% of the sample. The material sequenced was PBMCs. The receptor source for this set is a boy between 10 and 17 years old in good health and CMV-seronegative.

This clone has more than one count but fewer than ten. J is TRBJ1-2 and V is TRBV5-4; a possible D gene is TRBD1 (5 bases). The CDR3 runs to 13 residues. V dropped 2 bases and J dropped 6 bases, with 11 bases sitting between them. Germline V CDR1 and CDR2: SGHNT, YYREEE (reference sequence). The CDR3 loop is CASSFGGRDGYTF. Here the CDR3 DNA reads TGTGCCAGCAGCTTCGGGGGAAGGGATGGCTACACCTTC.

Only a few counts were recorded for this clone. The gene calls are TRBV2 and TRBJ2-6; 7 bases align to TRBD1. The CDR3 totals 15 residues. After removal of 8 bases from V and 4 bases from J, the junction contained 8 bases not matched to a gene. From germline, CDR1 is SNHLY and CDR2 FYNNEI. CDR3 residues: CASGQEVAGANVLTF. CDR3 nucleotides: TGTGCCAGCGGACAGGAGGTAGCCGGGGCCAACGTCCTGACTTTC. The full variable domain, completed using reference TRBV2 and TRBJ2-6, is EPEVTQTPSHQVTQMGQEVILRCVPISNHLYFYWYRQILGQKVEFLVSFYNNEISEKSEIFDDQFSVERPDGSNFTLKIRSTKLEDSAMYFCASGQEVAGANVLTFGAGSRLTVL.

This chain's CDR3 is CASSFEDRRGHTQYF. In DNA form, the CDR3 reads TGTGCCAGCAGCTTTGAGGACAGGAGGGGACATACGCAGTATTTT. The V call is TRBV7-9, the J call TRBJ2-3, with D possibly matching TRBD1 (7 bases). Per germline, CDR1 SEHNR and CDR2 FQNEAQ (reference sequence). Trimming removed 3 bases from V and 7 bases from J, with 17 bases in between. This CDR3 contains 15 residues.

This clone was counted only a few times. The rearrangement joins TRBV28 to TRBJ2-5; TRBD2 matches 10 bases. V gave up 1 base and J gave up 2 bases; unmatched junction bases: 4. The germline CDR1 and CDR2 sequences are MDHEN and SYDVKM. This CDR3 contains 16 residues. DNA for the CDR3: TGTGCCAGCAGTTTATCCCTAGCGGGGGCACAAGAGACCCAGTACTTC. Its translation: CASSLSLAGAQETQYF.

The CDR3 DNA reads TGTGCCAGCAGTGAGAGGGCGGGAGTAGTCTACAATGAGCAGTTCTTC. Its translation is CASSERAGVVYNEQFF. The V call is TRBV2, the J call TRBJ2-1; 7 bases are shared with TRBD2. Germline V gives CDR1 SNHLY, CDR2 FYNNEI. The CDR3 loop spans 16 amino acids. The V segment lost 3 bases and the J segment 3 bases; nucleotides outside the gene matches: 8.

The CDR3: CASSYLRGESYNEQFF. CDR3 nucleotides: TGTGCCAGCAGCTACTTAAGGGGCGAGTCCTACAATGAGCAGTTCTTC. V and J are TRBV11-1 and TRBJ2-1; TRBD1 might be the D (5 bases). CDR3 length: 16 residues. V shed 4 bases and J shed 1 base, with 14 bases lying between them. CDR1 is SGHAT, CDR2 FQDESV, per germline (reference sequence).

The V call is TRBV30, the J call TRBJ2-7; the D gene is possibly TRBD2 (6 bases). CDR1 and CDR2 (germline): GTSNPN, SVGIG (reference sequence). There are 15 residues in the CDR3. The V and J ends lost 2 bases and 2 bases respectively, with 16 bases between them. The CDR3 region has the DNA TGTGCCTGGAGTCCCGGAGGGGTGCTCCCCTACGAGCAGTACTTC. Translating it yields CAWSPGGVLPYEQYF.

V is TRBV4-2 and J is TRBJ2-7; weak D call: TRBD2 (7 bases). From germline, CDR1 is LGHNA and CDR2 YNFKEQ. V was clipped by 4 bases and J by 6 bases, with 22 bases between them. The length of the CDR3 is 16 residues. This CDR3 is CASSPLGAGDVGEQYF. DNA of the CDR3: TGTGCCAGCAGCCCCTTGGGGGCGGGAGACGTGGGCGAGCAGTACTTC.

V is TRBV4-2 and J is TRBJ2-1; 9 bases line up with TRBD2. Germline V gene lookup returns CDR1 LGHNA and CDR2 YNFKEQ. V was pared by 4 bases and J by 4 bases, with 5 bases of the junction left unmatched. The CDR3 consists of 15 residues. The CDR3 protein is CASSPGLAPYNEQFF. The CDR3, as DNA: TGTGCCAGCAGCCCAGGACTAGCGCCTTACAATGAGCAGTTCTTC.

The chain carries TRBV2 and TRBJ1-5, with 11 bases that match TRBD1. This CDR3 is 15 amino acids long. Per the germline V gene, CDR1 is SNHLY and CDR2 is FYNNEI. V shed 6 bases, J shed 4 bases, and the junction held 5 bases outside the gene matches. As DNA, the CDR3 is TGTGCCAGCAGCCACGGACAGGGGGCAAATCAGCCCCAGCATTTT. It is translated as CASSHGQGANQPQHF.

This clone was detected a few times. A read error may account for a junction end that differs from germline. V usage is TRBV2 and J usage is TRBJ2-1, with 9 bases that match TRBD1. Germline assignment: CDR1 SNHLY and CDR2 FYNNEI. The CDR3 covers 12 residues. In DNA, the CDR3 is TGTGCCAGCAGGGGGGTCCGGGACAGGGTGCTCTTC. As protein: CASRGVRDRVLF.

The chain has TRBV30 and TRBJ2-5; 7 bases fit TRBD2. The trim removed 2 bases at V and 5 bases at J, leaving 5 bases unmatched. The CDR3 consists of 13 residues. Looked up from germline, CDR1 is GTSNPN and CDR2 is SVGIG (reference sequence). In nucleotides, the CDR3 is TGTGCCTGGAGTCCAAGGACTAGGGAGACCCAGTACTTC. This codes for CAWSPRTRETQYF. The variable domain in full, completed from reference TRBV30 and TRBJ2-5, reads SQTIHQWPATLVQPVGSPLSLECTVEGTSNPNLYWYRQAAGRGLQLLFYSVGIGQISSEVPQNLSASRPQDRQFILSSKKLLLSDSGFYLCAWSPRTRETQYFGPGTRLLVL.

V and J are TRBV7-2 and TRBJ1-1; D possibly corresponds to TRBD1 (5 bases). CDR3 length equals 16 residues. Germline V CDR1 and CDR2: SGHTA, FQGNSA. Trimming removed 1 base from V and 0 bases from J, with 12 bases in between. Here the CDR3 DNA reads TGTGCCAGCAGCTTAGTGGGTGGGGCCCTGAACACTGAAGCTTTCTTT. Amino acid sequence: CASSLVGGALNTEAFF.

The DNA of the CDR3 is TGCGCCAGCAGCCAAGTCACGGGTCTGACAGATACGCAGTATTTT. It is translated as CASSQVTGLTDTQYF. The V gene is TRBV4-3, the J gene TRBJ2-3; D unresolved. The length of the CDR3 is 15 residues. V was trimmed by 1 base and J by 3 bases, leaving 11 bases between them. Per germline, CDR1 LGHNA and CDR2 YSLEER.

V and J are TRBV4-3 and TRBJ2-3, with 8 bases lining up with TRBD2. V lost 1 base and J lost 0; bases outside the gene matches: 6. The CDR3 is made up of 17 amino acids. Germline CDR1 is LGHNA and CDR2 is YSLEER. In nucleotides, the CDR3 is TGCGCCAGCAGCCAAGTTCGGGGGGGCTCTAGCACAGATACGCAGTATTTT. Translated, it gives CASSQVRGGSSTDTQYF.

This clone was seen once. The rearrangement uses TRBV6-5 and TRBJ2-1; TRBD1 might be the D (5 bases). The germline V gene has CDR1 MNHEY and CDR2 SVGAGI. Trimming took off 0 bases at V and 4 bases at J, with 7 bases between the two ends. CDR3 length equals 14 residues. The CDR3 nucleotides are TGTGCCAGCAGTTACTCGGGGCAGTACAATGAGCAGTTCTTC. As protein: CASSYSGQYNEQFF.

The genes are TRBV27 and TRBJ1-1, with TRBD1 as a possible D gene (6 bases). CDR1 and CDR2 (germline): MNHEY, SMNVEV (reference sequence). The CDR3 spans 13 residues. Trimming removed 3 bases from V and 6 bases from J, with 11 bases in between. The CDR3 bases are TGTGCCAGCAGTTTTACAGGGAGGGCTGAAGCTTTCTTT. Translated: CASSFTGRAEAFF.

The J gene is TRBJ1-1, the V gene TRBV30, with 9 nucleotides matching TRBD1. With 2 bases clipped from V and 3 bases from J, the junction kept 1 base outside the gene matches. Germline V CDR1 and CDR2: GTSNPN, SVGIG (reference sequence). The CDR3 loop spans 13 amino acids. Written as DNA, the CDR3 is TGTGCCTGGAGTAGACAGGGGGACACTGAAGCTTTCTTT. Protein sequence: CAWSRQGDTEAFF.

This sequence joins TRBV28 and TRBJ1-5; no clear D. The V end was cut by 1 base, the J end by 0 bases, with 19 bases between. Germline V gene lookup returns CDR1 MDHEN and CDR2 SYDVKM. The CDR3 totals 19 residues. The CDR3 region is CASSLSREGRRYSNQPQHF. In DNA, the CDR3 is TGTGCCAGCAGTTTATCGAGGGAGGGCAGACGATATAGCAATCAGCCCCAGCATTTT. The variable domain in full, with the rest retrieved from reference TRBV28 and TRBJ1-5, is DVKVTQSSRYLVKRTGEKVFLECVQDMDHENMFWYRQDPGLGLRLIYFSYDVKMKEKGDIPEGYSVSREKKERFSLILESASTNQTSMYLCASSLSREGRRYSNQPQHFGDGTRLSIL.

The CDR3 here is CASSQLGDTQYF. The CDR3 nucleotides are TGCGCCAGCAGCCAATTGGGCGATACGCAGTATTTT. The V and J genes are TRBV4-1 and TRBJ2-3; D unresolved. V lost 2 bases, J lost 6 bases, and 6 bases lay in between. From germline, CDR1 is MGHRA and CDR2 YSYEKL. The CDR3 extends over 12 amino acids.

The V gene is TRBV4-1, the J gene TRBJ2-7, with TRBD2 identical over 10 bases. There are 15 residues in the CDR3. The J segment lost 5 bases and the V segment lost 3 bases, leaving 7 bases of the junction unmatched. From germline, CDR1 is MGHRA and CDR2 YSYEKL. CDR3 coding DNA: TGCGCCAGCAGCCACTCTAGCGGGGGTATTGACGAGCAGTACTTC. Amino acid sequence: CASSHSSGGIDEQYF.

The chain links TRBV27 to TRBJ2-5; no firm D call. V was pared by 3 bases and J by 0 bases, with 5 bases between. The V gene's germline CDR1 is MNHEY and CDR2 SMNVEV (reference sequence). There are 13 residues in the CDR3. Here the CDR3 DNA reads TGTGCCAGCAGTTTGTCGTACCAAGAGACCCAGTACTTC. Amino acid sequence: CASSLSYQETQYF.

The chain recombines TRBV7-9 with TRBJ1-2; TRBD1 might be the D (5 bases). V was trimmed by 5 bases and J by 0 bases, leaving 22 bases between them. This CDR3 region has 18 residues. The germline gives CDR1 SEHNR, CDR2 FQNEAQ (reference sequence). The CDR3 sequence is CASSPPDQGATPNYGYTF. CDR3 in DNA: TGTGCCAGCAGCCCCCCAGACCAGGGTGCAACCCCTAACTATGGCTACACCTTC. The full variable domain, its missing parts supplied by reference TRBV7-9 and TRBJ1-2, is DTGVSQNPRHKITKRGQNVTFRCDPISEHNRLYWYRQTLGQGPEFLTYFQNEAQLEKSRLLSDRFSAERPKGSFSTLEIQRTEQGDSAMYLCASSPPDQGATPNYGYTFGSGTRLTVV.

The chain uses TRBV19 and TRBJ1-2; the D gene is possibly TRBD1 (6 bases). V lost 8 bases to trimming and J lost 6 bases, with 19 bases between them. The CDR3 loop spans 14 amino acids. CDR1 is LNHDA and CDR2 is SQIVND in the germline V gene (reference sequence). CDR3 DNA: TGTGCCAGTTTAAGTGACAGGTACATCGATGGCTACACCTTC. Protein sequence: CASLSDRYIDGYTF. Full variable domain (missing parts from reference TRBV19 and TRBJ1-2): DGGITQSPKYLFRKEGQNVTLSCEQNLNHDAMYWYRQDPGQGLRLIYYSQIVNDFQKGDIAEGYSVSREKKESFPLTVTSAQKNPTAFYLCASLSDRYIDGYTFGSGTRLTVV.

The chain employs TRBV18 and TRBJ1-1; TRBD1 might be the D (6 bases). This CDR3 has 13 residues. Trimming took 5 bases from V and 1 from J, leaving 8 bases between them. CDR1 and CDR2 from the germline V gene are KGHSH and LQKENI. The CDR3: CASSIQGNTEAFF. The CDR3 DNA is TGTGCCAGCTCAATACAGGGGAACACTGAAGCTTTCTTT.

The genes are TRBV5-4 and TRBJ2-3; possible D gene TRBD2, 6 bases. Trimming removed 3 bases from V and 7 bases from J, with 21 bases in between. Germline V gene sequence: CDR1 SGHNT, CDR2 YYREEE (reference sequence). The CDR3 sequence is 16 residues long. The CDR3 DNA reads TGTGCCAGCAGCTCACTGACTAGAAGGGTAGGAAATACGCAGTATTTT. It codes for CASSSLTRRVGNTQYF. Based on the CDR3 plus reference TRBV5-4 and TRBJ2-3, the full variable domain is ETGVTQSPTHLIKTRGQQVTLRCSSQSGHNTVSWYQQALGQGPQFIFQYYREEENGRGNFPPRFSGLQFPNYSSELNVNALELDDSALYLCASSSLTRRVGNTQYFGPGTRLTVL.

This clone has more than one count but fewer than ten. The J gene is TRBJ2-5, the V gene TRBV7-8; no clear D. This CDR3 contains 13 residues. The V gene lost 4 bases and the J gene lost 5 bases, with 11 bases spanning the gap. In germline, CDR1 is SGHVS, CDR2 FQNEAQ. The chain's CDR3 is CASSSVVWETQYF. DNA of the CDR3: TGTGCCAGCAGCTCGGTTGTTTGGGAGACCCAGTACTTC.

The chain uses TRBV4-1 and TRBJ1-3; 12 nucleotides align to TRBD1. The CDR3 is 17 amino acids. The V segment lost 2 bases and the J segment 6 bases; nucleotides outside the gene matches: 8. CDR1 MGHRA and CDR2 YSYEKL come from the germline V gene. In DNA form, the CDR3 reads TGCGCCAGCAGCCAACCGGGACAGGGGGCGCCGAAAAACACCATATATTTT. Protein: CASSQPGQGAPKNTIYF.

The chain uses TRBV28 and TRBJ2-7; D uncertain. V was clipped by 5 bases and J by 3 bases, with 5 bases between them. In germline, CDR1 is MDHEN, CDR2 SYDVKM. The length of the CDR3 is 11 residues. CDR3: CASSINYEQYF. For the CDR3, the DNA is TGTGCCAGCAGTATCAACTACGAGCAGTACTTC.

This chain links TRBV7-8 with TRBJ1-4; no reliable D call. The CDR3 sequence is 12 residues long. CDR1 SGHVS and CDR2 FQNEAQ come from the germline V gene. Deletions cut 5 bases from V and 8 bases from J, with 9 bases between. The CDR3 coding sequence is TGTGCCAGCAGCCCCACAGTGGAAAAACTGTTTTTT. Translation gives CASSPTVEKLFF.

The sample holds a few counts of this clone. The V and J genes are TRBV2 and TRBJ1-5; 8 nucleotides agree with TRBD1. From germline, CDR1 is SNHLY and CDR2 FYNNEI. V dropped 7 bases and J dropped 7; count of bases not matched to a gene: 12. The CDR3 has 15 amino acids. The CDR3 loop reads CASNDRRQGRQPQHF. The CDR3 nucleotides are TGTGCCAGCAACGATCGTAGACAGGGGAGGCAGCCCCAGCATTTT.

The V call is TRBV5-6, the J call TRBJ2-3; TRBD2 aligns across 7 bases. The germline V gene encodes CDR1 SGHDT and CDR2 YYEEEE. J lost 9 bases, V lost 4 bases, and 5 bases had no gene match. This CDR3 is 12 amino acids long. Written as DNA, the CDR3 is TGTGCCAGCAGCCCTACGGGGGGAACGCAGTATTTT. Its translation is CASSPTGGTQYF.